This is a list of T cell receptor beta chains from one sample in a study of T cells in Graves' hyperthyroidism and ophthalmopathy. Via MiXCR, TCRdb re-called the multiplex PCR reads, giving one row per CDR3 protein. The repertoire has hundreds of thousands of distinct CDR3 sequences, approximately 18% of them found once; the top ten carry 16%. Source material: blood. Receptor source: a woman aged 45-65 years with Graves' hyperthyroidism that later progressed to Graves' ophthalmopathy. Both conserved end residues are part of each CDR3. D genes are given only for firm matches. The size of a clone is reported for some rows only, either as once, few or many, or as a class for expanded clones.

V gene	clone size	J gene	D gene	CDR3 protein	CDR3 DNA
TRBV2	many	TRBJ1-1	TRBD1	CASSESGGNTEAFF	TGTGCCAGCAGTGAATCAGGGGGAAACACTGAAGCTTTCTTT
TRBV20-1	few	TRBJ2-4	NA	CSARGRVGRIQYF	TGCAGTGCTAGGGGCAGGGTCGGACGCATTCAGTACTTC
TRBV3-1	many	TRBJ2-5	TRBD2	CASSQPAGTSGQETQYF	TGTGCCAGCAGCCAACCCGCCGGGACTAGCGGGCAAGAGACCCAGTACTTC
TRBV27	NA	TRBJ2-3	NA	CASSLRRLESTDTQYF	TGTGCCAGCAGTTTACGTCGACTAGAATCGACAGATACGCAGTATTTT
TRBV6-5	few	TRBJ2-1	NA	CASSYPWDEQFF	TGTGCCAGCAGTTACCCTTGGGATGAGCAGTTCTTC
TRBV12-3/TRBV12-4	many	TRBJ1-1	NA	CASSSRANRGITEAFF	TGTGCCAGCAGTTCGCGGGCCAACCGAGGAATCACTGAAGCTTTCTTT
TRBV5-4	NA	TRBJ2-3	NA	CASSFQGLDTQYF	TGTGCCAGCAGCTTCCAGGGTCTAGATACGCAGTATTTT
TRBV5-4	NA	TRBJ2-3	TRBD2	CASVPGTGRHVSDTQYF	TGTGCCAGCGTTCCCGGGACCGGGAGGCATGTATCAGATACGCAGTATTTT
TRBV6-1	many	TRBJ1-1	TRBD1	CASSSDRGVTEAFF	TGTGCCAGCAGTTCCGACAGGGGCGTCACTGAAGCTTTCTTT
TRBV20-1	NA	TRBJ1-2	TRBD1	CSAGTAYGYTF	TGCAGTGCTGGGACAGCCTATGGCTACACCTTC
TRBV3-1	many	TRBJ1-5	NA	CASSQDRGLGQPQHF	TGTGCCAGCAGCCAAGATAGGGGTCTGGGTCAGCCCCAGCATTTT
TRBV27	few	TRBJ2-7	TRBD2	CASSLYPSGGAEQYF	TGTGCCAGCAGTTTATACCCTAGCGGGGGAGCCGAGCAGTACTTC
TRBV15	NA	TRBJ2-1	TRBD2	CATSPGLAGGRQFF	TGTGCCACCAGCCCAGGACTAGCGGGGGGGCGGCAGTTCTTC
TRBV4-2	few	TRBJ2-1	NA	CASSQGQAVNNEQFF	TGTGCCAGCAGCCAAGGACAGGCAGTTAACAATGAGCAGTTCTTC
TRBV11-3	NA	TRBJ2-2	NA	CASSPRLFTANTGELFF	TGTGCCAGCAGCCCCCGCCTTTTCACCGCGAACACCGGGGAGCTGTTTTTT
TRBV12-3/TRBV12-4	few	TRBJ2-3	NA	CASSFRGWGTDTQYF	TGTGCCAGCAGTTTTCGCGGATGGGGCACAGATACGCAGTATTTT
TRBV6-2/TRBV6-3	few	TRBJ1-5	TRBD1	CASGPRQGLDQPQHF	TGTGCCAGCGGGCCGCGACAGGGGTTAGATCAGCCCCAGCATTTT
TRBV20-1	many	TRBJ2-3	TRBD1	CSASGTGDTDTQYF	TGCAGTGCTTCCGGGACAGGCGACACAGATACGCAGTATTTT
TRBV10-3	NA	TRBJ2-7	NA	CAISESTPGRTYEQYF	TGTGCCATCAGTGAGTCGACTCCCGGACGCACCTACGAGCAGTACTTC
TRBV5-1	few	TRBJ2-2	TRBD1	CASSLPGQVAAGELFF	TGCGCCAGCAGCTTACCGGGACAGGTTGCGGCCGGGGAGCTGTTTTTT
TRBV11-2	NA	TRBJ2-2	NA	CASSLPGQNTGELFF	TGTGCCAGCAGCTTGCCGGGGCAAAACACCGGGGAGCTGTTTTTT
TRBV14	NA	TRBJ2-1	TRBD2	CASSPLGRGENNEQFF	TGTGCCAGCAGCCCCCTCGGGCGGGGGGAAAACAATGAGCAGTTCTTC
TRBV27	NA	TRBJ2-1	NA	CASSLLAGVRGSNNEQFF	TGTGCCAGCAGTTTATTGGCGGGTGTCAGGGGTAGCAACAATGAGCAGTTCTTC
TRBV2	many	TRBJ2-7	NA	CASSVVISYEQYF	TGTGCCAGCAGTGTGGTTATTTCCTACGAGCAGTACTTC
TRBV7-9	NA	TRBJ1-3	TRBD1	CASSLESGQGADGNTIYF	TGTGCCAGCAGCTTAGAGTCGGGACAGGGGGCAGATGGAAACACCATATATTTT
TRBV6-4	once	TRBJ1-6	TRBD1	CASSYSVTGGVSPLHF	TGTGCCAGCAGTTACTCGGTGACAGGGGGCGTTTCACCCCTCCACTTT
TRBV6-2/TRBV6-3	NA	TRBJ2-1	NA	CASSYRPSGQSYNEQFF	TGTGCCAGCAGTTACAGGCCAAGCGGTCAGTCCTACAATGAGCAGTTCTTC
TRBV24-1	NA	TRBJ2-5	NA	CATSDRTVLQETQYF	TGTGCCACCAGTGACCGGACAGTATTACAAGAGACCCAGTACTTC
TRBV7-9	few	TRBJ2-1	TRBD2	CASSLARGTSGGYNEQFF	TGTGCCAGCAGCTTAGCGCGAGGGACTAGCGGGGGGTACAATGAGCAGTTCTTC